These 14 T cell receptor beta chains were all obtained from the same sample, sequenced in a study of shared clonotypes between healthy human individuals. The method was immunoSEQ multiplex PCR; TCRdb's version includes in-frame clones alone and lacks a portion of them. The sample has roughly 890,000 clones; 80% to 95% are singletons. The naive CD8 population came from CD45RO-negative cells selected for CCR7, without terminally differentiated effector memory CD45RA+ cells. Specimen: naive CD8+ T cells sorted from blood. These receptor sequences come from a man younger than 45 in good health.

The chain uses TRBV15 and TRBJ1-2; 9 bases are shared with TRBD1. CDR1 and CDR2 from the germline V gene are LNHNV and YYDKDF (reference sequence). The CDR3 runs to 13 residues. The V segment lost 5 bases and the J segment 6 bases; nucleotides outside the gene matches: 4. CDR3: CATSGQGMNGYTF. The CDR3 nucleotides are TGTGCCACCAGCGGACAGGGGATGAATGGCTACACCTTC.

The gene calls are TRBV5-1 and TRBJ2-7; D tentatively reads TRBD1 or TRBD2 (6 bases each). This CDR3 is built from 16 residues. Trimming took off 6 bases at V and 0 bases at J, with 19 bases between the two ends. In germline, CDR1 is SGHRS, CDR2 YFSETQ. The CDR3 DNA is TGCGCCAGCAACCACGGTTGGGGGGCAAACTCCTACGAGCAGTACTTC. It yields the protein CASNHGWGANSYEQYF.

The chain has TRBV19 and TRBJ2-7; 7 bases agree with TRBD2. The trim removed 10 bases at V and 0 bases at J, leaving 9 bases unmatched. The germline CDR1 and CDR2 sequences are LNHDA and SQIVND (reference sequence). This CDR3 comprises 14 residues. CDR3 loop: CATSGASGSYEQYF. For the CDR3, the DNA is TGTGCCACCAGCGGGGCTAGCGGCTCCTACGAGCAGTACTTC.

The rearrangement joins TRBV28 to TRBJ1-5; no definite D call. The germline V gene encodes CDR1 MDHEN and CDR2 SYDVKM. V was pared by 4 bases and J by 4 bases, with 8 bases between. The CDR3 is made up of 13 amino acids. The CDR3 bases are TGTGCCAGCAGTTCTTCAGAGAATCAGCCCCAGCATTTT. This gives the protein CASSSSENQPQHF.

The genes are TRBV4-1 and TRBJ2-1; D not resolved. This CDR3 has 14 amino acids. Germline V lookup: CDR1 MGHRA, CDR2 YSYEKL. The V gene lost 1 base and the J gene lost 10 bases, with 14 bases spanning the gap. The CDR3 nucleotides are TGCGCCAGCAGCCAAGCGAGTCCTATTCACGAGCAGTTCTTC. Translation: CASSQASPIHEQFF.

The V gene is TRBV27, the J gene TRBJ1-4, with unresolved D. Trimming removed 6 bases at V and 3 bases at J, with 14 bases between. CDR1 and CDR2 from the germline V gene are MNHEY and SMNVEV (reference sequence). This CDR3 has 15 residues. CDR3 residues: CASSPLRVPNEKLFF. The CDR3, as DNA: TGTGCCAGCAGCCCACTCCGGGTCCCTAATGAAAAACTGTTTTTT.

The J gene is TRBJ2-5, the V gene TRBV2; either TRBD1 or TRBD2 may supply D (6 bases each). CDR1 and CDR2 (germline): SNHLY, FYNNEI. Trimming cost V 9 bases and J 7 bases, with 12 bases left between them. The CDR3 is 11 amino acids. In DNA form, the CDR3 reads TGTGCCAGTAGGGGGGATGCGACCCAGTACTTC. Protein product: CASRGDATQYF. The whole variable domain, filled in from reference TRBV2 and TRBJ2-5, reads EPEVTQTPSHQVTQMGQEVILRCVPISNHLYFYWYRQILGQKVEFLVSFYNNEISEKSEIFDDQFSVERPDGSNFTLKIRSTKLEDSAMYFCASRGDATQYFGPGTRLLVL.

This clone is a singleton in its sample. Other DNA variants within this sample encode the same CDR3. The chain joins TRBV18 to TRBJ2-3, with unresolved D. The germline gives CDR1 KGHSH, CDR2 LQKENI. Trimming took off 2 bases at V and 1 base at J, with 1 base between the two ends. The CDR3 covers 12 residues. This CDR3 is CASSPGTDTQYF. The DNA for the CDR3 is TGTGCCAGCTCACCAGGCACAGATACGCAGTATTTT.

This chain joins TRBV4-3 and TRBJ2-3; unclear D gene. The CDR3 contains 14 residues. Germline loops: CDR1 LGHNA, CDR2 YSLEER. V gave up 1 base and J gave up 6 bases, with 11 bases separating them. The CDR3 sequence is CASSQVGRMDTQYF. CDR3 coding DNA: TGCGCCAGCAGCCAAGTGGGCAGGATGGATACGCAGTATTTT.

The CDR3 region is CASSVDGGNEKLFF. The CDR3 DNA reads as TGTGCCAGCAGCGTAGACGGGGGGAATGAAAAACTGTTTTTT. The rearrangement uses TRBV9 and TRBJ1-4; D is perhaps TRBD1 (5 bases). The CDR3 loop spans 14 amino acids. V dropped 0 bases and J dropped 5 bases, with 8 bases sitting between them. Germline CDR1 reads SGDLS; CDR2 reads YYNGEE. The full variable domain, completed using reference TRBV9 and TRBJ1-4, is DSGVTQTPKHLITATGQRVTLRCSPRSGDLSVYWYQQSLDQGLQFLIQYYNGEERAKGNILERFSAQQFPDLHSELNLSSLELGDSALYFCASSVDGGNEKLFFGSGTQLSVL.

This chain uses TRBV11-2 with TRBJ2-7, with D possibly being TRBD1 (6 bases). In germline, CDR1 is SGHAT, CDR2 FQNNGV. Trimming took 5 bases from V and 3 from J, leaving 11 bases between them. The CDR3 totals 13 residues. CDR3 nucleotide sequence: TGTGCCAGCAGCGACTGGACAGACTACGAGCAGTACTTC. Protein sequence: CASSDWTDYEQYF.

This chain uses TRBV10-3 with TRBJ2-5; D unclear. This CDR3 is 12 amino acids long. Per germline, CDR1 ENHRY and CDR2 SYGVKD. With 3 bases removed from V and 6 bases from J, the gap between germline ends came to 8 bases. This CDR3 reads CAISDQIQTQYF. The CDR3 DNA reads as TGTGCCATCAGTGACCAGATTCAGACCCAGTACTTC.

The chain has TRBV7-8 and TRBJ1-2; D ambiguous. CDR3 length: 13 amino acids. In germline, CDR1 is SGHVS, CDR2 FQNEAQ. Trimming left V 5 bases short and J 4 bases short, with 11 bases between. This CDR3 is CASSQTPSYGYTF. DNA of the CDR3: TGTGCCAGCAGCCAGACACCTTCCTATGGCTACACCTTC.

The chain carries TRBV5-4 and TRBJ2-1; D is unresolved. The CDR3 is 13 residues long. The V end lost 2 bases, the J end lost 9 bases, and 12 bases lay between the germline ends. CDR1 and CDR2 from the germline V gene are SGHNT and YYREEE (reference sequence). The CDR3 DNA sequence: TGTGCCAGCAGCTTTGGTTCCAATTCTGAGCAGTTCTTC. As protein: CASSFGSNSEQFF.